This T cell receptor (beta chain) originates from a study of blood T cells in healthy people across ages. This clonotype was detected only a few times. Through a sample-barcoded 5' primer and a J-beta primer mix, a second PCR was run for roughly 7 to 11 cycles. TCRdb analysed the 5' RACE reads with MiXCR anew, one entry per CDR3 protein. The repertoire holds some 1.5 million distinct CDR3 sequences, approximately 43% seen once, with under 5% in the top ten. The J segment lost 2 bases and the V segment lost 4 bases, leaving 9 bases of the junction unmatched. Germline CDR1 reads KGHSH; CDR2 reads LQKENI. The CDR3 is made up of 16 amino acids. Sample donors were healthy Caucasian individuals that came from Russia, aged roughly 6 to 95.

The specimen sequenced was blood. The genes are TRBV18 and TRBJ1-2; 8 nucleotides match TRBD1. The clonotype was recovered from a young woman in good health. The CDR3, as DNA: TGTGCCAGCTCACTAGCCGGGACAGGACTAAACTATGGCTACACCTTC. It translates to CASSLAGTGLNYGYTF. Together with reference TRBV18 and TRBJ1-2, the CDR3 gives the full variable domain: NAGVMQNPRHLVRRRGQEARLRCSPMKGHSHVYWYRQLPEEGLKFMVYLQKENIIDESGMPKERFSAEFPKEGPSILRIQQVVRGDSAAYFCASSLAGTGLNYGYTFGSGTRLTVV.